This TCR beta chain is drawn from a study of blood T cell repertoires in COVID-19. Study summary: From T cells, B-cell-depleted T cells, or PBMCs came the material, which was cDNA or gDNA.

The CDR3 has 14 residues. Germline V gene sequence: CDR1 MNHEY, CDR2 SMNVEV (reference sequence). The V segment lost 7 bases and the J segment 6 bases; nucleotides outside the gene matches: 9. Method: immunoSEQ multiplex PCR; TCRdb's copy keeps in-frame clones and lacks some. The sample records some 200,000 clones, roughly 86% being singletons. The sample comprised peripheral blood. This chain joins TRBV27 and TRBJ2-5, with 9 bases identical to TRBD1. This TCR derives from a man in his 70s with acute or convalescent COVID-19. The chain's CDR3 is CASMLQGAKKTQYF. CDR3 bases: TGTGCCAGCATGTTACAGGGGGCTAAGAAGACCCAGTACTTC.